This T cell receptor beta chain was sequenced for a study of cytomegalovirus exposure and HLA in healthy donors. As regards this clone: What it recognizes is unknown.

The repertoire was sequenced with immunoSEQ multiplex PCR; TCRdb's copy has only in-frame clones and lacks some. Seen here are more than 110,000 clones, 70% to 90% observed once, and the top ten hold less than 3.5%. Overall study results and limits: Researchers catalogued approximately 170 TCR beta chains as cytomegalovirus-associated. In the 130 or so validation repertoires, 85% to 95% of cluster scores exceeded 0, per a later analysis.

Between the trimmed V and J ends, which lost 2 bases and 6 bases, there was a span of 11 bases. This CDR3 has 14 residues. Per the germline V gene, CDR1 is SGHVS and CDR2 is FQNEAQ. The chain is built from TRBV7-8 and TRBJ2-1, with D perhaps TRBD1 (5 bases). The TCR was taken from a man in his late teens or twenties in good health and CMV-seronegative. The specimen sequenced was PBMCs. The DNA of the CDR3 is TGTGCCAGCAGCTTACTGGGGCCGGGCAATGAGCAGTTCTTC. It is translated as CASSLLGPGNEQFF.